The entry that follows covers one T cell receptor (beta chain) sequence. The V end lost 4 bases, the J end lost 0 bases, and 10 bases lay between the germline ends. The CDR3 consists of 14 residues. Per germline, CDR1 SGHVS and CDR2 FQNEAQ. This sample was taken from a study of CD8 T cells in Susac syndrome. Random-hexamer reverse transcription was applied to about 0.45 to 1 ug RNA. TCRdb passed the immunoSEQ multiplex PCR reads through MiXCR, listing each CDR3 protein once. Here the sample spans 300,000 to 350,000 distinct CDR3 sequences, about 91% being singletons. Negative isolation yielded CD8+ and CD4+ T cells; FACS enriched TEMRA cells.

The receptor's source is a human donor with multiple sclerosis. Specimen: CD4+ T cells from PBMCs. The gene calls are TRBV7-8 and TRBJ2-7, with D unclear. The CDR3 loop is CASSSWTVSYEQYF. CDR3 nucleotides: TGTGCCAGCAGCTCGTGGACGGTCTCCTACGAGCAGTACTTC.